A few counts support the clone carrying this T cell receptor beta chain. What it recognizes is unknown. These data are taken from a study of T cell repertoires in cytomegalovirus infection. At the level of the study: Matching HLA type and CMV infection were both indicated by public TCR beta signatures.

The V and J ends lost 2 bases and 5 bases respectively, with 13 bases between them. This CDR3 has 15 residues. The V gene's germline CDR1 is MGHRA and CDR2 YSYEKL. TCRdb re-derived calls from the reads in MiXCR, one entry per CDR3 protein. The profile shows around 430,000 distinct CDR3 sequences, approximately 46% of them singletons. Study outcomes and limitations: Dominating the ex vivo response were TCR beta clonotypes that were CMV-specific and HLA-C-restricted.

The TCR originated in a human donor in good health (CMV status not recorded). Some clones in this sample may be carry-over from other donors' samples. This chain links TRBV4-1 with TRBJ2-1; D may be TRBD1 or TRBD2 (5 bases each). The sample here was cultured PBMCs, taken from culture after CMV antigen stimulation. Here the CDR3 reads CASSQWAGANNEQFF. DNA for the CDR3: TGCGCCAGCAGCCAATGGGCCGGGGCCAACAATGAGCAGTTCTTC.